This entry concerns a single TCR beta chain. This sample also contains other DNA sequences that code for the same CDR3. This specimen belongs to a study of PD-L1 blockade in urothelial cancer. V dropped 2 bases and J dropped 1 base, with 5 bases sitting between them. Germline CDR1 reads KGHSH; CDR2 reads LQKENI. The CDR3 covers 13 residues. Sequencing was performed with immunoSEQ multiplex PCR; in TCRdb, only in-frame clones are kept and a portion is missing. This sample carries about 84,000 clones, 82% of them seen once, and the ten largest clones take over 7.5%. The specimen was PBMCs, collected around atezolizumab (anti-PD-L1) treatment. This clonotype originated in a man between 70 and 80 years old with urothelial cancer. The rearrangement joins TRBV18 to TRBJ1-1; D possibly corresponds to TRBD1 (5 bases). The CDR3 region is CASSPRGNTEAFF. The CDR3 region has the DNA TGTGCCAGCTCACCAAGGGGGAACACTGAAGCTTTCTTT.